One T cell receptor (beta chain) is described in this entry. Its antigen is not identified. V shed 0 bases, J shed 0 bases, and the junction held 4 bases outside the gene matches. The CDR3 spans 16 residues. Germline CDR1 is SGHNT and CDR2 is YYREEE (reference sequence). Measured with immunoSEQ multiplex PCR; TCRdb has only the in-frame clones, and not every one. This sample has roughly 200,000 clones, with about 81% found just once. These data originate in a study of cytomegalovirus exposure and HLA in healthy donors. Study-level findings and limits: In a later analysis, first-cohort TCR clusters were found to tend to co-occur in the 120 or so validation repertoires. In vitro testing confirmed a few CMV-associated chains as specific for CMV antigens. For most TCR sequences rarity was the rule, although some public TCRs occurred in many donors.

The J gene is TRBJ1-1, the V gene TRBV5-4; 8 bases map to TRBD1. Material: PBMCs. The sequence came from a woman aged 30 to 39 in good health and CMV-seronegative. The CDR3 loop is CASSLDQGAMNTEAFF. CDR3 in DNA: TGTGCCAGCAGCTTGGACCAGGGGGCGATGAACACTGAAGCTTTCTTT.